These 2 T cell receptor beta chains were all obtained from the same sample, sequenced in a study of OX40 agonist ivuxolimab in advanced cancers. Assay used: immunoSEQ multiplex PCR; TCRdb lists only in-frame clones, some missing. The sample lists 77,000 or so clones, roughly 80% occurring once. Here the sequenced sample was CD4+ or CD8+ T cells sorted from blood, taken in a trial of the OX40 agonist ivuxolimab. These receptors originate from an adult with an advanced solid tumor such as melanoma, head and neck, liver or kidney cancer.

This chain connects TRBV28 to TRBJ2-7, with D hard to call. Trimming left V 6 bases short and J 7 bases short, with 13 bases between. From germline, CDR1 is MDHEN and CDR2 SYDVKM. The CDR3 is 12 residues long. CDR3 residues: CASSPLLGEQYF. The CDR3 DNA reads TGTGCCAGCAGCCCCCTCCTAGGTGAGCAGTACTTC.

CDR3 sequence (DNA): TGTGCCAGCAGGCATCAAAAAACAGGGGGCTATGCCGGGGAGCTGTTTTTT. This codes for CASRHQKTGGYAGELFF. This chain links TRBV5-4 with TRBJ2-2; 9 bases fit TRBD1. Germline V CDR1 and CDR2: SGHNT, YYREEE (reference sequence). The trim removed 5 bases at V and 6 bases at J, leaving 14 bases unmatched. The CDR3 totals 17 residues.